A single sample is the source of the 21 T cell receptor beta chains below, sequenced in a study of radiation and T cells in renal cell carcinoma. Time point noted: blood 2 weeks post-SBRT. Treatment in this sample: 15 Gy SBRT to primary tumor, nephrectomy 4 weeks later. The repertoire was sequenced with immunoSEQ multiplex PCR; TCRdb's copy has only in-frame clones and lacks some. This repertoire shows roughly 78,000 clones, roughly 82% found once; its top ten account for 5.5% to 7.5%. The sample in question was blood, obtained from a patient whose treatment included radiotherapy and nephrectomy. The receptors originated from a man aged 55 to 70 with renal cell carcinoma.

This clone was counted only a few times. V gene TRBV18 combines with J gene TRBJ2-1, with unresolved D. Trimming pared 0 bases from V and 9 bases from J, leaving 9 bases between. The germline V gene has CDR1 KGHSH and CDR2 LQKENI. This CDR3 spans 13 amino acids. For the CDR3, the DNA is TGTGCCAGCTCACCACCAATAGGCACTGAGCAGTTCTTC. Protein sequence: CASSPPIGTEQFF.

The chain carries TRBV29-1 and TRBJ2-2; no clear D gene. This CDR3 comprises 11 residues. The V gene lost 6 bases and the J gene lost 5 bases, with 7 bases spanning the gap. The germline V gene encodes CDR1 SQVTM and CDR2 ANQGSEA. In nucleotides, the CDR3 is TGCAGCGTCCCCCATACCGGGGAGCTGTTTTTT. This encodes CSVPHTGELFF.

The chain links TRBV5-4 to TRBJ2-5; 11 positions agree with TRBD2. The CDR3 sequence is 15 residues long. Germline loops: CDR1 SGHNT, CDR2 YYREEE (reference sequence). The trim removed 4 bases at V and 2 bases at J, leaving 4 bases unmatched. The CDR3 sequence is CASSRLAGGQETQYF. CDR3 DNA sequence: TGTGCCAGCAGCCGATTAGCGGGAGGGCAAGAGACCCAGTACTTC.

The V and J genes are TRBV6-1 and TRBJ1-2; TRBD1 might be the D (5 bases). Trimming took off 2 bases at V and 4 bases at J, with 11 bases between the two ends. There are 14 residues in the CDR3. The germline V gene has CDR1 MNHNS and CDR2 SASEGT. In DNA form, the CDR3 reads TGTGCCAGCAGTGAAAGTTCGACAGCCTATGGCTACACCTTC. It translates to CASSESSTAYGYTF.

The genes are TRBV29-1 and TRBJ1-4; TRBD1 agrees at 7 bases. Germline assignment: CDR1 SQVTM and CDR2 ANQGSEA. J was trimmed by 8 bases and V by 6 bases; bases with no gene match: 12. The CDR3 is 14 residues long. CDR3 amino acids: CSVGEATGVEKLFF. The CDR3 nucleotides are TGCAGCGTCGGTGAGGCCACAGGGGTAGAAAAACTGTTTTTT.

V usage is TRBV4-2 and J usage is TRBJ2-1; 10 nucleotides match TRBD2. After removal of 4 bases from V and 7 bases from J, the junction contained 10 bases not matched to a gene. The CDR3 runs to 16 residues. The V gene's germline CDR1 is LGHNA and CDR2 YNFKEQ. CDR3 region: CASSPEPSGSSNEQFF. CDR3 nucleotides: TGTGCCAGCAGCCCAGAACCTAGCGGGAGTAGTAATGAGCAGTTCTTC.

The chain carries TRBV7-9 and TRBJ1-1, with D tentatively TRBD1 (6 bases). In germline, CDR1 is SEHNR, CDR2 FQNEAQ (reference sequence). V was shortened by 5 bases and J by 1 base, with 11 bases between the two germline ends. CDR3 size: 14 residues. The CDR3 DNA is TGTGCCAGCAGCCTAGGACAGCCGAACACTGAAGCTTTCTTT. This translates into CASSLGQPNTEAFF.

The chain couples TRBV13 to TRBJ1-1; TRBD1 matches at 7 bases. Germline lookup yields CDR1 PRHDT and CDR2 FYEKMQ (reference sequence). Trimming cost V 5 bases and J 5 bases; bases outside gene matches: 5. This CDR3 contains 13 residues. The CDR3 protein is CASSAGTATEAFF. Written as DNA, the CDR3 is TGTGCCAGCAGCGCAGGGACAGCTACTGAAGCTTTCTTT.

The genes are TRBV2 and TRBJ1-2, with 10 positions matching TRBD1. The V and J ends lost 4 bases and 4 bases, in that order; junction bases with no gene match: 6. Germline-derived CDR1 and CDR2 are SNHLY and FYNNEI. The CDR3 has 15 residues. CDR3 region: CASSAGQGSRYGYTF. The CDR3 DNA reads TGTGCCAGCAGTGCGGGACAGGGGAGCCGCTATGGCTACACCTTC.

The chain employs TRBV30 and TRBJ1-1; D possibly corresponds to TRBD1 (5 bases). The V end lost 0 bases, the J end lost 3 bases, and 8 bases lay between the germline ends. CDR3 length: 13 residues. CDR1 and CDR2 (germline): GTSNPN, SVGIG (reference sequence). The CDR3: CAWSVLRDTEAFF. CDR3 nucleotide sequence: TGTGCCTGGAGTGTACTCAGGGACACTGAAGCTTTCTTT.

The V and J genes are TRBV10-1 and TRBJ2-3; TRBD1 agrees at 7 bases. The V gene's germline CDR1 is WNHNN and CDR2 SYGVQD (reference sequence). CDR3 length: 14 amino acids. Trimming cost V 3 bases and J 2 bases; bases outside gene matches: 2. For the CDR3, the DNA is TGCGCCAGCAGTGAAGGGGGCTCCACAGATACGCAGTATTTT. This encodes CASSEGGSTDTQYF.

The V and J genes are TRBV7-9 and TRBJ2-1, with D possibly being TRBD2 (6 bases). This CDR3 contains 16 residues. Germline V gene sequence: CDR1 SEHNR, CDR2 FQNEAQ (reference sequence). V was cut by 1 base and J by 0 bases, with 10 bases left in between. CDR3 nucleotides: TGTGCCAGCAGCTTAGTTGGGAGGAGCTCCTACAATGAGCAGTTCTTC. It translates to CASSLVGRSSYNEQFF.

This clone was seen a single time. This chain connects TRBV4-3 to TRBJ1-3, with D uncertain. The CDR3 has 14 amino acids. Trimming took off 1 base at V and 6 bases at J, with 10 bases between the two ends. Germline loops: CDR1 LGHNA, CDR2 YSLEER. The CDR3 protein is CASSQGLLENTIYF. CDR3 in DNA: TGCGCCAGCAGCCAAGGGTTGCTCGAAAACACCATATATTTT.

This clone was counted between two and nine times. The J gene is TRBJ2-7, the V gene TRBV6-6; 11 bases agree with TRBD1. Per the germline V gene, CDR1 is MNHNY and CDR2 is SVGAGI (reference sequence). The CDR3 runs to 16 residues. The V segment lost 5 bases and the J segment 2 bases; nucleotides outside the gene matches: 8. CDR3 sequence: CASSLGQGASTYEQYF. DNA for the CDR3: TGTGCCAGCAGTCTAGGACAGGGGGCTTCCACCTACGAGCAGTACTTC.

This clone was counted once. The chain is built from TRBV13 and TRBJ2-2; 8 bases are a match to TRBD2. CDR1 is PRHDT and CDR2 is FYEKMQ in the germline V gene (reference sequence). The J segment lost 3 bases and the V segment lost 5 bases, leaving 11 bases of the junction unmatched. The CDR3 length is 17 residues. CDR3 nucleotides: TGTGCCAGCAGCCTGCGTTTTAGCGGGGAGGACACCGGGGAGCTGTTTTTT. This sequence encodes CASSLRFSGEDTGELFF.

The rearrangement uses TRBV28 and TRBJ2-5, with D possibly being TRBD1 or TRBD2 (5 bases each). The CDR3 sequence is 15 residues long. Germline CDR1 MDHEN, CDR2 SYDVKM. Trimming shortened V by 5 bases and J by 3 bases, and 16 bases separated the two germline ends. In DNA form, the CDR3 reads TGTGCCAGCAGTCAGTGGGCCGGGACGGAAGAGACCCAGTACTTC. Its translation is CASSQWAGTEETQYF.

The chain joins TRBV15 to TRBJ1-4; D is possibly TRBD1 (6 bases). Germline CDR1 and CDR2: LNHNV and YYDKDF (reference sequence). CDR3 length: 15 amino acids. The V and J ends lost 0 bases and 8 bases respectively, with 13 bases between them. CDR3 DNA: TGTGCCACCAGCAGAGATCGGGGGGCGGAGGAAAAACTGTTTTTT. Protein sequence: CATSRDRGAEEKLFF.

The chain links TRBV18 to TRBJ2-1; 13 positions match TRBD2. CDR1 is KGHSH, CDR2 LQKENI, per germline. The length of the CDR3 is 18 residues. Germline trimming cut 5 bases from V and 7 bases from J; bases unmatched to any gene: 14. The DNA of the CDR3 is TGTGCCAGCTCATCTTTTGGCGGACTAGCGGGAGAGGAAAATGAGCAGTTCTTC. Translating it yields CASSSFGGLAGEENEQFF.

The J gene is TRBJ2-7, the V gene TRBV6-6; D call uncertain. The CDR3 contains 13 residues. Between the trimmed V and J ends, which lost 2 bases and 5 bases, there was a span of 10 bases. Germline CDR1 and CDR2: MNHNY and SVGAGI (reference sequence). The chain's CDR3 is CASSYRWSDEQYF. The CDR3, as DNA: TGTGCCAGCAGTTACAGGTGGTCGGACGAGCAGTACTTC.

The chain links TRBV5-1 to TRBJ2-7; D possibly corresponds to TRBD1 (6 bases). The germline CDR1 and CDR2 sequences are SGHRS and YFSETQ. With 1 base removed from V and 2 bases from J, the gap between germline ends came to 16 bases. The CDR3 spans 16 residues. The CDR3 protein is CASSLKPGDGTYEQYF. The DNA for the CDR3 is TGCGCCAGCAGCTTGAAGCCAGGGGACGGTACCTACGAGCAGTACTTC.

This rearrangement joins TRBV5-6 to TRBJ2-1; TRBD2 is a possible D gene (7 bases). From germline, CDR1 is SGHDT and CDR2 YYEEEE. The ends were cut back, 2 bases at V and 5 bases at J, with 11 bases in the middle. The CDR3 has 14 residues. The CDR3 protein is CASSFGGLHNEQFF. Here the CDR3 DNA reads TGTGCCAGCAGCTTCGGGGGGCTTCACAATGAGCAGTTCTTC.